The 14 T cell receptor beta chains below come from one sample, sequenced in a study of T cell responses to AZD1222 COVID-19 vaccine (dated by TCRdb to about 2021). This specimen's time point label, per the study, means: baseline before first vaccination. The library relied on the immunoSEQ multiplex PCR assay. The source is immuneACCESS, and TCRdb retained only in-frame sequences with V and J called. Part of the clones is not carried over; for the studies checked, unresolved V genes explain less than half of this, and the remainder is unexplained. The sample table contains 120,000 or so clones; only one count was recorded for 91% of them. Of the sample, approximately 2.8% falls within the top ten clones. Specimen: peripheral blood, collected on day 0 of AZD1222 vaccination. The receptors derive from an adult in good health.

CDR3 region: CASRGTSGSMETQYF. Written as DNA, the CDR3 is TGTGCCAGCAGGGGGACTAGCGGGAGCATGGAGACCCAGTACTTC. The chain uses TRBV7-2 and TRBJ2-5; 14 bases align to TRBD2. The trim removed 6 bases at V and 5 bases at J, leaving 5 bases unmatched. This CDR3 spans 15 amino acids. From germline, CDR1 is SGHTA and CDR2 FQGNSA.

The chain links TRBV5-1 to TRBJ1-2; perhaps TRBD1 as D (5 bases). From germline, CDR1 is SGHRS and CDR2 YFSETQ. V was trimmed by 5 bases and J by 0 bases, leaving 14 bases between them. There are 15 residues in the CDR3. CDR3 DNA sequence: TGCGCCAGCAGACCTTCTCAGGGAACTAACTATGGCTACACCTTC. Translated, it gives CASRPSQGTNYGYTF.

As for this clone: Its ends do not fully match the called genes, so a read error is possible. The V call is TRBV4-1, the J call TRBJ2-7; D is perhaps TRBD2 (6 bases). CDR3 length equals 19 residues. Germline V gene data show CDR1 as MGHRA and CDR2 as YSYEKL. CDR3 region: CASSQALMTRPNTDSGMNF. The CDR3 nucleotides read TGCGCCAGCAGCCAAGCCCTTATGACTAGACCCAACACTGACTCCGGGATGAACTTC.

The chain uses TRBV5-1 and TRBJ2-1; no clear D. Per the germline V gene, CDR1 is SGHRS and CDR2 is YFSETQ. V was trimmed by 0 bases and J by 5 bases, leaving 12 bases between them. The CDR3 covers 15 residues. As DNA, the CDR3 is TGCGCCAGCAGCTTGGAACCGGGTAGAAACAATGAGCAGTTCTTC. Residues: CASSLEPGRNNEQFF.

The chain has TRBV2 and TRBJ1-1; D gene ambiguous. Trimming removed 3 bases at V and 1 base at J, with 9 bases between. The CDR3 is 14 residues long. Germline V lookup: CDR1 SNHLY, CDR2 FYNNEI. The CDR3 DNA reads TGTGCCAGCAGTGAGTTCAGTGGGAACACTGAAGCTTTCTTT. Translating it yields CASSEFSGNTEAFF. Full variable domain (remainder filled in from reference TRBV2 and TRBJ1-1): EPEVTQTPSHQVTQMGQEVILRCVPISNHLYFYWYRQILGQKVEFLVSFYNNEISEKSEIFDDQFSVERPDGSNFTLKIRSTKLEDSAMYFCASSEFSGNTEAFFGQGTRLTVV.

The gene calls are TRBV12-3 or TRBV12-4 and TRBJ1-2; D gene uncertain. The CDR3 length is 13 residues. Trimming took off 3 bases at V and 4 bases at J, with 9 bases between the two ends. CDR3 bases: TGTGCCAGCAGTTTTCGGACTATCTATGGCTACACCTTC. Amino acids: CASSFRTIYGYTF.

This sequence joins TRBV6-5 and TRBJ1-1, with D unclear. Germline CDR1 reads MNHEY; CDR2 reads SVGAGI. The CDR3 loop spans 15 amino acids. Trimming took 8 bases from V and 3 from J, leaving 19 bases between them. CDR3 loop: CASLRKGSLDTEAFF. CDR3 nucleotides: TGTGCCAGCCTCCGTAAGGGCAGTTTGGACACTGAAGCTTTCTTT.

This rearrangement joins TRBV29-1 to TRBJ2-3; 9 positions agree with TRBD1. Germline values: CDR1 SQVTM, CDR2 ANQGSEA. V lost 7 bases to trimming and J lost 4 bases; unmatched junction nucleotides: 9. The CDR3 has 14 amino acids. CDR3 DNA: TGCAGCGCGCTGAACAGGGGGCAAGCAGATACGCAGTATTTT. It translates to CSALNRGQADTQYF.

The chain combines TRBV3-1 (or the pseudogene TRBV3-2) with TRBJ1-5, with no clear D. The V and J ends lost 1 base and 0 bases respectively, with 7 bases between them. CDR1 is LGHDT, CDR2 YNNKEL, per germline (reference sequence). CDR3 length: 15 amino acids. The CDR3: CASSQAINSNQPQHF. The CDR3 nucleotides read TGTGCCAGCAGCCAAGCAATAAATAGCAATCAGCCCCAGCATTTT.

The rearrangement joins TRBV6-5 to TRBJ1-2; the D is unclear. With 7 bases removed from V and 0 bases from J, the gap between germline ends came to 9 bases. Germline V gene sequence: CDR1 MNHEY, CDR2 SVGAGI. This CDR3 is 13 amino acids long. As DNA, the CDR3 is TGTGCCAGCACCCCTAGAGCTAACTATGGCTACACCTTC. Residues: CASTPRANYGYTF.

V and J are TRBV5-1 and TRBJ2-5; 9 nucleotides align to TRBD2. V was clipped by 2 bases and J by 3 bases; unmatched bases: 29. This CDR3 spans 23 amino acids. CDR1 and CDR2 (germline): SGHRS, YFSETQ. The CDR3 protein is CASSFPPVTELALSGRSKETQYF. Here the CDR3 DNA reads TGCGCCAGCAGCTTCCCCCCGGTGACAGAGCTAGCCCTTAGCGGGAGATCGAAAGAGACCCAGTACTTC.

This clone was seen only once. The J gene is TRBJ2-1, the V gene TRBV5-1; TRBD2 matches 11 bases. The CDR3 length is 15 residues. Unmatched junction bases numbered 7, after V lost 6 bases and J lost 5 bases. Germline values: CDR1 SGHRS, CDR2 YFSETQ. The CDR3 region has the DNA TGCGCCAGCACCATGCCGGGACTAGCGGACAATGAGCAGTTCTTC. Amino acids: CASTMPGLADNEQFF.

J is TRBJ2-7 and V is TRBV5-1; D may match TRBD1 or TRBD2 (5 bases each). The V end was cut by 0 bases, the J end by 6 bases, with 16 bases between. The CDR3 extends over 15 amino acids. Germline loops: CDR1 SGHRS, CDR2 YFSETQ. The CDR3 DNA sequence: TGCGCCAGCAGCTTGGTTGGTGGGACGAGGGGCGAGCAGTACTTC. This translates into CASSLVGGTRGEQYF.

The V gene is TRBV19, the J gene TRBJ1-5, with TRBD1 identical over 7 bases. V shed 6 bases and J 7 bases; nucleotides not matched to a gene: 9. The CDR3 length is 14 residues. Looked up from germline, CDR1 is LNHDA and CDR2 is SQIVND (reference sequence). The DNA of the CDR3 is TGTGCCAGTAGAACGGGCAGGGGGGGACAGCCCCAGCATTTT. As protein: CASRTGRGGQPQHF.